The clone carrying this T cell receptor delta chain was observed a handful of times. TCRdb has a much larger clone's protein, which differs at residue 13 from the translation of this DNA, likely because of a read error; what is shown is the protein translated from the DNA. Bulk repertoires came from Vgamma9/Vdelta2+ or Vdelta2-negative gammadelta T cells flow-sorted from PBMC. Trimming removed 2 bases from V and 0 bases from J, with 34 bases in between. Per the germline V gene, CDR1 is TSWWSYY and CDR2 is QGS. The CDR3 has 23 residues. TCRdb called clones from the multiplex PCR reads again using CATT. The sample lists tens of thousands of delta-chain clones; roughly 0.9% were seen once. The sample originates from a study of γδ T cells in repeated Plasmodium falciparum infection. About the research overall: Malian repertoires were sampled cross-sectionally without transmission and longitudinally through febrile malaria.

Sequenced material: gamma-delta T cells from blood. The J gene is TRDJ1, the V gene TRDV1; perhaps TRDD2 as D (6 bases). TCRdb records no J gene; here it was assigned by comparing the DNA to germline. This TCR came from a pool of human donors (malaria-infected and uninfected, not separated). The CDR3 here is CALGERRILRLRGYDGYTDKLIF. The CDR3 DNA follows: TGTGCTCTTGGGGAAAGGAGGATCCTACGTTTACGGGGGTACGACGGGTACACCGATAAACTCATCTTT.